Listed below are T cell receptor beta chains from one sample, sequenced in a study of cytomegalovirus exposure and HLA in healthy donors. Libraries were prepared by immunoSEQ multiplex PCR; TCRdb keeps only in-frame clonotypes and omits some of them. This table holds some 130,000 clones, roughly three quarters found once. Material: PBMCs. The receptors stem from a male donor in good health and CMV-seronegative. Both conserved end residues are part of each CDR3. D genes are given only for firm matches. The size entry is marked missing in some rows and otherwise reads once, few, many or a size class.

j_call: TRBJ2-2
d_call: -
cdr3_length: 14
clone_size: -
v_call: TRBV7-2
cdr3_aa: CASSATGFSGELFF
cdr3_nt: TGTGCCAGCAGCGCAACAGGATTTTCCGGGGAGCTGTTTTTT

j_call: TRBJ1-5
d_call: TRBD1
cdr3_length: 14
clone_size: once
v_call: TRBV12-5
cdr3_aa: CASGWGGQDQPQHF
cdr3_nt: TGTGCTAGTGGTTGGGGGGGACAGGATCAGCCCCAGCATTTT

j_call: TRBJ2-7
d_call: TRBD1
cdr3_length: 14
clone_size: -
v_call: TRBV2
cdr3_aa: CASSELWGGTGGRF
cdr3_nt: TGTGCCAGCAGTGAATTGTGGGGTGGGACAGGGGGACGCTTC

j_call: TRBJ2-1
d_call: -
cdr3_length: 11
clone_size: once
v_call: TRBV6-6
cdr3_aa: CASGEKDEQFF
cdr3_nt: TGTGCCAGCGGGGAGAAGGATGAGCAGTTCTTC

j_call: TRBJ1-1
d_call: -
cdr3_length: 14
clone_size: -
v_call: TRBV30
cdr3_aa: CAWGAYRDHTEAFF
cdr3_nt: TGTGCCTGGGGGGCGTACAGGGACCACACTGAAGCTTTCTTT

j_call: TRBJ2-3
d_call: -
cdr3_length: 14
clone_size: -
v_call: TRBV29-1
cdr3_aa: CSVEGGGGTDTQYF
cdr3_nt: TGCAGCGTTGAAGGGGGCGGGGGCACAGATACGCAGTATTTT

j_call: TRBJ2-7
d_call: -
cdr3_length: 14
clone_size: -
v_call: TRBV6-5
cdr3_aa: CASSYSEGTYEQYF
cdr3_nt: TGTGCCAGCAGTTACTCGGAGGGAACCTACGAGCAGTACTTC

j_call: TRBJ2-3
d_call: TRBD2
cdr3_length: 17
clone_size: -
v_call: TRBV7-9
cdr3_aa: CASSPAGLAGGTDTQYF
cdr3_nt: TGTGCCAGCAGCCCCGCTGGACTAGCGGGGGGTACAGATACGCAGTATTTT

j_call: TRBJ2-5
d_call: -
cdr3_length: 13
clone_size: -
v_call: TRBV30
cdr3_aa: CASNLGGGETQYF
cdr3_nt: TGTGCCTCCAATCTAGGGGGGGGAGAGACCCAGTACTTC

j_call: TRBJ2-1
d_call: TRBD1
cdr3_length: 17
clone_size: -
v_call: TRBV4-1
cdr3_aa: CASSRTVGRGLENEQFF
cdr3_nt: TGCGCCAGCAGTCGCACGGTCGGCAGGGGGCTTGAGAATGAGCAGTTCTTC

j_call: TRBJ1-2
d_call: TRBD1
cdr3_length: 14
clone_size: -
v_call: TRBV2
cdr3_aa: CANPIGGQENGYTF
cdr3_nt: TGTGCCAACCCTATAGGCGGACAGGAGAATGGCTACACCTTC

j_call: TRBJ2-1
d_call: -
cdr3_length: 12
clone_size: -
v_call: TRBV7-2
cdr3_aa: CASSFLANEQFF
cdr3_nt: TGTGCCAGCAGCTTCCTAGCAAATGAGCAGTTCTTC

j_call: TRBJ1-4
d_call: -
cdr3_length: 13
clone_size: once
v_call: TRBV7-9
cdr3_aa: CASASERNEKLFF
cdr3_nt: TGTGCCAGCGCCTCCGAGCGGAATGAAAAACTGTTTTTT

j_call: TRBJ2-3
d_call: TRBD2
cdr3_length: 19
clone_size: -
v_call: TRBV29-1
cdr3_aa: CSVEGGLAGTPGSTDTQYF
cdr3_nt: TGCAGCGTTGAGGGTGGCCTAGCGGGGACCCCTGGTAGCACAGATACGCAGTATTTT

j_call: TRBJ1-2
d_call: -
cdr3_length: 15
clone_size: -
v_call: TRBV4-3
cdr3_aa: CASSQVFGGGNGYTF
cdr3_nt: TGCGCCAGCAGCCAAGTATTCGGGGGAGGGAATGGCTACACCTTC

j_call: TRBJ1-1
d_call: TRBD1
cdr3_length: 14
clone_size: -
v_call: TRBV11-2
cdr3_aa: CASSITGVNTEAFF
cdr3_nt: TGTGCCAGCAGCATAACAGGGGTGAACACTGAAGCTTTCTTT

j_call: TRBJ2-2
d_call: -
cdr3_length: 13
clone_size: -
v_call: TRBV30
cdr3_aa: CAWSGGMSGELFF
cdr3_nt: TGTGCCTGGTCAGGGGGGATGTCCGGGGAGCTGTTTTTT